A selection of T cell receptor beta chains follows, all from one sample in a study of graft-versus-host responses after intestinal transplantation. Here immunoSEQ multiplex PCR was the method, and the copy in TCRdb shows in-frame clones only, minus some. The sample lists more than 100,000 clones, 80% to 95% occurring once. Their recognized antigens are unknown. The material sequenced was unstimulated CD8+ T cells sorted from spleen or lymph node cells, taken before intestinal transplant. These receptors originate from a human donor who received an intestinal transplant. Each CDR3 is given with its conserved first and last residue.

length | V | CDR3
16 | TRBV11-2 | CASSTYRKVSYNEQFF
15 | TRBV6-5 | CASSLTGNYNSPLHF
15 | TRBV4-1 | CASSQDASLTETQYF
14 | TRBV5-1 | CASSYGTGTYEQYF
14 | TRBV30 | CAWSVLHLGDTQYF
13 | TRBV10-2 | CASGVQGTGGYTF
14 | TRBV4-1 | CASARGTDSYEQYF
14 | TRBV6-5 | CASSYEGDHYGYTF
15 | TRBV27 | CASSLTSGKYNEQFF
14 | TRBV2 | CASGQEFSTYEQYF
14 | TRBV5-1 | CASRGLADTGELFF
13 | TRBV21-1 | CASSKTGAYEQYF
15 | TRBV7-8 | CASSFNRDSADGYTF
14 | TRBV7-9 | CASSLVPGDEKLFF
18 | TRBV9 | CASSGPGTASILNSPLHF
16 | TRBV7-3 | CASSAQGDRVRNTIYF
14 | TRBV12-2 | CASRREGGDTEAFF
14 | TRBV27 | CASSPEQGWNTQYF
15 | TRBV9 | CASSAPGQGDYEQYF
15 | TRBV5-5 | CASSLLGGDSYEQYF
13 | TRBV7-9 | CASSPGSGTEAFF
13 | TRBV27 | CASSLQGGYGYTF
17 | TRBV7-7 | CASSLDPGTGGQETQYF
17 | TRBV19 | CASTPREGARVNTEAFF
12 | TRBV19 | CASRTGGDGYTF
14 | TRBV27 | CASSPMTGYYEQYF
15 | TRBV4-2 | CASSQEPDSGNEQYF
15 | TRBV15 | CATSRDRARGDEQFF
13 | TRBV15 | CATSRDMNEKLFF